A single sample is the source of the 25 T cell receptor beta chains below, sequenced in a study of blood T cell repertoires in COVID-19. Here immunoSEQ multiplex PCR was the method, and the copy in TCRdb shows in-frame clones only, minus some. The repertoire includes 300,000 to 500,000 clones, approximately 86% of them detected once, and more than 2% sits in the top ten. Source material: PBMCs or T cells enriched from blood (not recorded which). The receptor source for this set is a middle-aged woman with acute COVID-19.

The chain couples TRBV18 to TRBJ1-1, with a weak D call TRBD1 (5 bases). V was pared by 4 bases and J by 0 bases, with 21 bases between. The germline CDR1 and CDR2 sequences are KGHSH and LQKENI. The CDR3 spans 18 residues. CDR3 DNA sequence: TGTGCCAGCTCACAAACGGGACTCGAGTATAGGATGAACACTGAAGCTTTCTTT. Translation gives CASSQTGLEYRMNTEAFF.

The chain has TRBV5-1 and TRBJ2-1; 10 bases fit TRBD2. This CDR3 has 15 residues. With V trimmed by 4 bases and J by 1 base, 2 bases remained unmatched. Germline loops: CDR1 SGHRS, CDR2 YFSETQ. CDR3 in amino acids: CASSKAGGSYNEQFF. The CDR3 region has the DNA TGCGCCAGCAGCAAAGCGGGGGGGTCCTACAATGAGCAGTTCTTC.

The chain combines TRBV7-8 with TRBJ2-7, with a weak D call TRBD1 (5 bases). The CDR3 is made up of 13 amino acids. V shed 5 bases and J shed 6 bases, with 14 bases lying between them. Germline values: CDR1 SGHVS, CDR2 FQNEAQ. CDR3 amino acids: CASSRTRESEQYF. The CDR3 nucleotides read TGTGCCAGCAGCAGAACCAGGGAAAGCGAGCAGTACTTC.

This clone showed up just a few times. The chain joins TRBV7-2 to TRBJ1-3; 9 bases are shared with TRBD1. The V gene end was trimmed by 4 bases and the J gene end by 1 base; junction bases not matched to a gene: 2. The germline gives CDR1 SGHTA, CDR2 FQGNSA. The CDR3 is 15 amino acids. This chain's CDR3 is CASSWGQGSGNTIYF. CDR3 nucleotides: TGTGCCAGCAGCTGGGGACAGGGATCTGGAAACACCATATATTTT.

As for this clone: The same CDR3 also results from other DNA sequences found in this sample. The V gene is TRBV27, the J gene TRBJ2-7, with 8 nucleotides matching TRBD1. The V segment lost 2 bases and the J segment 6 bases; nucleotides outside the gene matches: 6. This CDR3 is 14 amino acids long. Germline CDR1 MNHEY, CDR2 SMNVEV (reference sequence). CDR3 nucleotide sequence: TGTGCCAGCAGTTTAGGGCAGGGGGCCTTCGAGCAGTACTTC. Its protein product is CASSLGQGAFEQYF.

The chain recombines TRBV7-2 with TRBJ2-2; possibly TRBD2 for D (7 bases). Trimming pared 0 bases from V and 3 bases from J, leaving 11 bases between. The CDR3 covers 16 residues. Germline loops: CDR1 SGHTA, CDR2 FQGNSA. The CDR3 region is CASSLAGGLHTGELFF. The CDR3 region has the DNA TGTGCCAGCAGCTTAGCGGGGGGGCTACACACCGGGGAGCTGTTTTTT.

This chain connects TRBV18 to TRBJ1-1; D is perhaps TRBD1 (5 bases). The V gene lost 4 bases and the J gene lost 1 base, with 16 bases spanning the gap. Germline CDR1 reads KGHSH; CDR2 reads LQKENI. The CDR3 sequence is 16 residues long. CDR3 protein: CASSRAGTPQNTEAFF. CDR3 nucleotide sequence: TGTGCCAGCTCACGAGCCGGGACTCCACAGAACACTGAAGCTTTCTTT.

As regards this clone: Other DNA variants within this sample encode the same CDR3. DNA of the CDR3: TGTGCCTGGTCTCAGGGTAATCAGCCCCAGCATTTT. The encoded protein is CAWSQGNQPQHF. The chain is built from TRBV30 and TRBJ1-5; D perhaps matches TRBD1 (5 bases). From germline, CDR1 is GTSNPN and CDR2 SVGIG (reference sequence). V was clipped by 5 bases and J by 4 bases, with 9 bases between them. The CDR3 extends over 12 amino acids.

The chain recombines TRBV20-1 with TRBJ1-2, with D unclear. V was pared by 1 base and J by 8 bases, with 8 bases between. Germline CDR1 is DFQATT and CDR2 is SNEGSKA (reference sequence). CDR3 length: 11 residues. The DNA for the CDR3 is TGCAGTGCTAGAGGCGAGGGAGGCTACACCTTC. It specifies CSARGEGGYTF.

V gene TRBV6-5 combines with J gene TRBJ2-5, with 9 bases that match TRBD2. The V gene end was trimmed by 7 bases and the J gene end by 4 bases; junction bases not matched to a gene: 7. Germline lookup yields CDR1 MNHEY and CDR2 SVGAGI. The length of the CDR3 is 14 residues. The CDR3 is CASKGGGARETQYF. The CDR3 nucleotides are TGTGCCAGCAAGGGCGGGGGGGCCCGAGAGACCCAGTACTTC.

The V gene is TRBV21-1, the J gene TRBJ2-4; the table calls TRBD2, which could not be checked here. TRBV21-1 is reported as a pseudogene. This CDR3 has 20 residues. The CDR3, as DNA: TGTGCCAGCAGCAAAGCGGGCCCGGGAGTGAAGCGGGGATGGAGGGACATTCAGTACTTC. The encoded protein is CASSKAGPGVKRGWRDIQYF.

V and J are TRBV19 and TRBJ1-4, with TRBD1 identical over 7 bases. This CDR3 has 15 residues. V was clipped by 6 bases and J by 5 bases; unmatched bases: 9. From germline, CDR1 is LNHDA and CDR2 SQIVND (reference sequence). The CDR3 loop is CASRPTGTDNEKLFF. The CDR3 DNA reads TGTGCCAGTAGGCCTACCGGGACAGACAATGAAAAACTGTTTTTT.

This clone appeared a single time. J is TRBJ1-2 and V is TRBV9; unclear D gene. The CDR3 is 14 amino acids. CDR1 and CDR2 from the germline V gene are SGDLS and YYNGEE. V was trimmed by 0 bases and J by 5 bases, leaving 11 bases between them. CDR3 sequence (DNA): TGTGCCAGCAGCGTAGTGGCAGGCGCATATGGCTACACCTTC. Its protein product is CASSVVAGAYGYTF.

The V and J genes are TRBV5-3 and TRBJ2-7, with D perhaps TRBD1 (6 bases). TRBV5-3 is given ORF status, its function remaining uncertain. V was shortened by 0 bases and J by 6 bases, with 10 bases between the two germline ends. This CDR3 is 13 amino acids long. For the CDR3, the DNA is TGTGCCAGAAGCTTGGAAGGGGGTTGCGAGCAGTACTTC. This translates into CARSLEGGCEQYF.

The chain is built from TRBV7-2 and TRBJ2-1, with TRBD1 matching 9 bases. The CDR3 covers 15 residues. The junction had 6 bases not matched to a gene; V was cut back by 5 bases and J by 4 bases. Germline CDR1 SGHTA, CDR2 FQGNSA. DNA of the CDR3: TGTGCCAGCAGCAGTAGACAGGGGGGGTACAATGAGCAGTTCTTC. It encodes CASSSRQGGYNEQFF.

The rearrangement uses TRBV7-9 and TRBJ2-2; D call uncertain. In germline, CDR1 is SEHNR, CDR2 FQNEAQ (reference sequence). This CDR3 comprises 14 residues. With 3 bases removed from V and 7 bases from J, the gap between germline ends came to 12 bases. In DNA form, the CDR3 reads TGTGCCAGCAGCTTGTCGACGGGTGGCGGGGAGCTGTTTTTT. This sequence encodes CASSLSTGGGELFF. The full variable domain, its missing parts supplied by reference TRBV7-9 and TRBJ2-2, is DTGVSQNPRHKITKRGQNVTFRCDPISEHNRLYWYRQTLGQGPEFLTYFQNEAQLEKSRLLSDRFSAERPKGSFSTLEIQRTEQGDSAMYLCASSLSTGGGELFFGEGSRLTVL.

The DNA for the CDR3 is TGTGCCAGCCAAGGACAGGGGGCATCGGGGGAGCTGTTTTTT. Translated, it gives CASQGQGASGELFF. The chain has TRBV19 and TRBJ2-2; 11 nucleotides agree with TRBD1. Germline CDR1 reads LNHDA; CDR2 reads SQIVND (reference sequence). The CDR3 extends over 14 amino acids. The J segment lost 8 bases and the V segment lost 9 bases, leaving 8 bases of the junction unmatched.

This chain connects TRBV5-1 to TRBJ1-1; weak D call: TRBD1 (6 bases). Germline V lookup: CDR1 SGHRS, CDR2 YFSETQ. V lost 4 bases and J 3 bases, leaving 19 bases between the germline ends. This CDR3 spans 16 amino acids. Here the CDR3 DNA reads TGCGCCAGCAGCACGGGTCCAGGGCCAGGGGACACTGAAGCTTTCTTT. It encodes CASSTGPGPGDTEAFF.

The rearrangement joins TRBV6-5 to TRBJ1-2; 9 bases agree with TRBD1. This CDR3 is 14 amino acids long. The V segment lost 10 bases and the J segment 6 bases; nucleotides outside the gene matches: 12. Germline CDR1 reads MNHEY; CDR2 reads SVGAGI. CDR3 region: CATSPNTGGDGYTF. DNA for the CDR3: TGTGCCACTTCGCCTAATACAGGGGGCGATGGCTACACCTTC.

CDR3 loop: CASSPGLYNEQFF. The CDR3 DNA reads as TGTGCCAGCAGCCCCGGGTTGTACAATGAGCAGTTCTTC. V gene TRBV6-5 combines with J gene TRBJ2-1; D gene unclear. CDR1 and CDR2 (germline): MNHEY, SVGAGI. The germline V and J ends were trimmed by 6 bases and 4 bases, with 10 bases remaining between them. This CDR3 has 13 amino acids.

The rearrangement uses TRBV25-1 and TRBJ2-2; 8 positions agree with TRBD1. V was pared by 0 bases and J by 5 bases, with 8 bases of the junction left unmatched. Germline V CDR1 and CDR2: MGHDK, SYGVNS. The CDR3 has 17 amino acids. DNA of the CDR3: TGTGCCAGCAGTGAATATATAGGCAGGGGGCCGACCGGGGAGCTGTTTTTT. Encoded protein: CASSEYIGRGPTGELFF.

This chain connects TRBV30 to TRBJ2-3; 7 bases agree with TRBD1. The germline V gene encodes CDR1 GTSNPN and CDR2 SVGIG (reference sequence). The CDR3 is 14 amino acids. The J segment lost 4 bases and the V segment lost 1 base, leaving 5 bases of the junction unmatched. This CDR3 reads CAWSATGRADTQYF. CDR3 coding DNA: TGTGCCTGGAGTGCGACAGGGCGGGCAGATACGCAGTATTTT.

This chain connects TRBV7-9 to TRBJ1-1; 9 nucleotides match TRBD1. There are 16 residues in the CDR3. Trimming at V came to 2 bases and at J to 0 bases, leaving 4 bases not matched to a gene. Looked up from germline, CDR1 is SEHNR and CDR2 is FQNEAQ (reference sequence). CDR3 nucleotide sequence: TGTGCCAGCAGCTTATGGACAGGGGCCCTGAACACTGAAGCTTTCTTT. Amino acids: CASSLWTGALNTEAFF.

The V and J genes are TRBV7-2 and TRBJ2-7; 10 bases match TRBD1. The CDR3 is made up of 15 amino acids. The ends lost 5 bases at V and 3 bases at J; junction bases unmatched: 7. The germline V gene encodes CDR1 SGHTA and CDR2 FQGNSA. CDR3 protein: CASSPRQGAGYEQYF. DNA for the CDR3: TGTGCCAGCAGCCCCCGACAGGGGGCAGGCTACGAGCAGTACTTC.

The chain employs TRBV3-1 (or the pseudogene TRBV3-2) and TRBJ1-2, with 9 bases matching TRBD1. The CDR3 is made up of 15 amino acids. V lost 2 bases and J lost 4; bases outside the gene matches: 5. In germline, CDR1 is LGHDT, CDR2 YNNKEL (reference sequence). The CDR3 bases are TGTGCCAGCAGCCAAACGACAGGGGGTCTCTATGGCTACACCTTC. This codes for CASSQTTGGLYGYTF.